The text below deals with one T cell receptor (beta chain). Documented treatment: oral pan-JAK inhibitor, 5-10 mg twice daily. This record comes from a study of CD8+ T cells in alopecia areata. Sequencing used cDNA as its template, made by extracting RNA and reverse transcribing it. Profiled with immunoSEQ multiplex PCR; TCRdb holds only in-frame clones, not every one. The sample lists under 110,000 clones; about three fifths were seen once. Looked up from germline, CDR1 is PRHDT and CDR2 is FYEKMQ (reference sequence). The CDR3 is made up of 14 amino acids. Between the trimmed V and J ends, which lost 1 base and 8 bases, there was a span of 14 bases.

The J gene is TRBJ1-2, the V gene TRBV13; TRBD1 might be the D (5 bases). The clonotype comes from a human donor with alopecia areata. The sequenced sample was CD8+ T cells sorted from blood, obtained between weeks 55 and 65, from a patient treated with tofacitinib. CDR3 amino acids: CASSLDPSRDGYTF. CDR3 nucleotide sequence: TGTGCCAGCAGCTTAGACCCATCGAGGGACGGCTACACCTTC.